This T cell receptor (beta chain) was observed in a study of cytomegalovirus exposure and HLA in healthy donors. This clone is a singleton in its sample. 60 Vbeta and 13 Jbeta primers were used in PCR. TCRdb's copy holds only in-frame clones and misses some; the assay was immunoSEQ multiplex PCR. The table records about 140,000 clones, approximately 78% of them present only once. Germline-derived CDR1 and CDR2 are LNHDA and SQIVND (reference sequence). V was cut by 5 bases and J by 8 bases, with 13 bases left in between. The CDR3 has 13 residues. This receptor was identified in a young man in good health and CMV-seropositive. The chain carries TRBV19 and TRBJ2-1; a weak D match, TRBD2 (5 bases). Specimen: PBMCs. The CDR3 reads CASSASLVHEQFF. DNA for the CDR3: TGTGCCAGTAGTGCCTCACTAGTACATGAGCAGTTCTTC.